This T cell receptor (beta chain) originates from a study of glioma-infiltrating T cells after dendritic cell vaccination. Study-wide background: The vaccine used monocyte-derived dendritic cells pulsed overnight with autologous tumor lysate.

Here immunoSEQ multiplex PCR was the method, and the copy in TCRdb shows in-frame clones only, minus some. This table has fewer than 100,000 clones, more than 75% appearing once. Patients had residual fresh-frozen tumor tissue and more than two years of survival data. Sequenced material: blood, taken before dendritic cell vaccination. The TCR comes from a human donor with glioblastoma.

The CDR3 protein is CASSYMRQGGYEQYF. Here the CDR3 DNA reads TGTGCCAGCAGTTACATGCGACAGGGAGGCTACGAGCAGTACTTC. The V call is TRBV6-5, the J call TRBJ2-7; D perhaps matches TRBD1 (7 bases). This CDR3 contains 15 residues. Germline-derived CDR1 and CDR2 are MNHEY and SVGAGI. Deletions cut 2 bases from V and 3 bases from J, with 14 bases between.